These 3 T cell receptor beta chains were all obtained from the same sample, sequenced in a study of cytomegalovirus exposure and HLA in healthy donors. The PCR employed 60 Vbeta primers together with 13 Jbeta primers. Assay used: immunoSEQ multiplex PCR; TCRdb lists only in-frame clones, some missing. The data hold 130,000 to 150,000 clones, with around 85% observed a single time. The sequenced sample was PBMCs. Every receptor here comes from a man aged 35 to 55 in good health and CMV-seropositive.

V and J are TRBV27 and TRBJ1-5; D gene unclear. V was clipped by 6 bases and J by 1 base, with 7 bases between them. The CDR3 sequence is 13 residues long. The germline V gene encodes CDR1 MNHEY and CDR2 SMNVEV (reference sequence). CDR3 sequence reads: CASSPRSNQPQHF. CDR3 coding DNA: TGTGCCAGCAGCCCACGGAGCAATCAGCCCCAGCATTTT.

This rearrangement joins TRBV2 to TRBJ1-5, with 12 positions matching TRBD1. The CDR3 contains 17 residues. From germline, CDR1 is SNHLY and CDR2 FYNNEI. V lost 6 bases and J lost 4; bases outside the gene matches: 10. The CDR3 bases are TGTGCCAGCAGAGGGCCGGGACAGGGGGCCTTTAATCAGCCCCAGCATTTT. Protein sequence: CASRGPGQGAFNQPQHF.

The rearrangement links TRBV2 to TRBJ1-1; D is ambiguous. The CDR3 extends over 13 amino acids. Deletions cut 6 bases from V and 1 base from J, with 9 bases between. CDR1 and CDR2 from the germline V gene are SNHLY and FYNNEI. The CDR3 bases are TGTGCCAGCAGCGAGAGCGAGAACACTGAAGCTTTCTTT. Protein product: CASSESENTEAFF.